This is a list of T cell receptor beta chains from one sample in a study of human T cells and chemical hapten exposure. TCRdb ran MiXCR on the RACE reads and lists one entry per CDR3 protein. This table holds 150,000 to 200,000 distinct CDR3 sequences, more than 25% found once. This specimen consisted of whole blood, obtained in connection with sensitization to the hapten diphenylcyclopropenone (DPC). The receptors were gathered from a woman aged 25 to 39 with alopecia areata. Some clones in this sample may be carry-over from other donors' samples. The CDR3 runs from the conserved cysteine through the conserved F or W. D genes are given only for firm matches. Some rows have no size entry. The others give once, few or many, or a class for an expanded clone.

v_call	clone_size	j_call	d_call	cdr3_nt	cdr3_aa
TRBV4-1	few	TRBJ2-3	TRBD2	TGCGCCAGCAGCCAAGTGGTGGGGGGGGGTGAAGACACAGATACGCAGTATTTT	CASSQVVGGGEDTDTQYF
TRBV12-3/TRBV12-4	few	TRBJ1-2	.	TGTGCCAGCAGTCATGGACGGAACTATGGCTACACCTTC	CASSHGRNYGYTF
TRBV6-2/TRBV6-3	many	TRBJ2-7	.	TGTGCCAGCTCACTAGTTCCCTACGAGCAGTACTTC	CASSLVPYEQYF
TRBV5-1	.	TRBJ2-3	TRBD1	TGCGCCAGCAGCTTGGAGCCAGGGGGCCTAGATACGCAGTATTTT	CASSLEPGGLDTQYF
TRBV29-1	.	TRBJ2-5	.	TGCAGCGTTTGGGGGATAGAGACTCAAGAGACCCAGTACTTC	CSVWGIETQETQYF
TRBV29-1	few	TRBJ2-2	TRBD1	TGCAGCGTGGGACAGGGGTTCACCGGGGAGCTGTTTTTT	CSVGQGFTGELFF
TRBV28	many	TRBJ2-1	TRBD2	TGTGCCAGCAGTGGAGGGAATACCGGGAGGGCCGATGAGCAGTTCTTC	CASSGGNTGRADEQFF
TRBV28	.	TRBJ2-2	.	TGTGCCAGCAGTCCCGTGAACACCGGGGAGCTGTTTTTT	CASSPVNTGELFF
TRBV7-9	.	TRBJ1-3	.	TGTGCCAGCAGCTTAGATCGTCTCTCTGGAAACACCATATATTTT	CASSLDRLSGNTIYF
TRBV6-5	.	TRBJ2-5	TRBD2	TGTGCCAGCAGTAATATAGGACTAGCGGGACGCAAAGGACAAGAGACCCAGTACTTC	CASSNIGLAGRKGQETQYF
TRBV3-1	.	TRBJ2-1	.	TGTGCCAGCAGCAACCGGGCCGCGGGCAATGAGCAGTTCTTC	CASSNRAAGNEQFF
TRBV29-1	few	TRBJ1-1	TRBD1	TGCAGCGTTGGGGACAGGGGGCTTAACATGAACACTGAAGCTTTCTTT	CSVGDRGLNMNTEAFF
TRBV4-2	few	TRBJ2-2	.	TGTGCCAGCAGATTGTCCGGGGAGCTGTTTTTT	CASRLSGELFF
TRBV20-1	few	TRBJ2-7	TRBD2	TGCAGTGCTAGAGATCTCGAGCGGGGGGGCGGCTACGAGCAGTACTTC	CSARDLERGGGYEQYF
TRBV5-4	.	TRBJ2-7	TRBD1	TGTGCCAGCAGCCGACAGGGCTACGAGCAGTACTTC	CASSRQGYEQYF
TRBV28	.	TRBJ2-1	.	TGTGCCAGCAGTTTATTCCGGAATGAGCAGTTCTTC	CASSLFRNEQFF
TRBV5-6	.	TRBJ2-7	.	TGTGCCAGCAGCTTGGGGCCAAAGGGCGAACAGTACTTC	CASSLGPKGEQYF
TRBV29-1	.	TRBJ1-1	.	TGCAGCGTTGAAGATTCCAGATCGGGCGACACTGAAGCTTTCTTT	CSVEDSRSGDTEAFF
TRBV28	medium-sized	TRBJ1-6	.	TGTGCCAGCAGTACTTTAGAATGGGTGGTGTATAATTCACCCCTCCACTTT	CASSTLEWVVYNSPLHF
TRBV6-1	.	TRBJ1-5	.	TGTGCCAGCAGTGAATCACTCGATCAGCCCCAGCATTTT	CASSESLDQPQHF
TRBV5-1	few	TRBJ2-7	TRBD1	TGCGCCAGCAGCTTTTCATGGACAGGGGGTTCCTACGAGCAGTACTTC	CASSFSWTGGSYEQYF
TRBV28	.	TRBJ2-5	.	TGTGCCAGCAAGCGCCAGGGCCAAGAGACCCAGTACTTC	CASKRQGQETQYF
TRBV12-3/TRBV12-4	.	TRBJ1-5	TRBD1	TGTGCCAGCAGTTTTGGGGCAGGGGGTTTGCAGCCCCAGCATTTT	CASSFGAGGLQPQHF
TRBV28	few	TRBJ1-5	.	TGTGCCACCTTCACGCAGGGGCAGGGGCTGTATCAGCCCCAGCATTTT	CATFTQGQGLYQPQHF